This is a list of T cell receptor beta chains from one sample in a study of control samples from healthy donors and cancer patients. TCRdb's table, derived via immunoSEQ multiplex PCR, lists solely in-frame clones and lacks some. The sample consists of around 84,000 clones, around 84% of them appearing once. Sequences were obtained from PBMCs. These receptors all stem from a man between 60 and 70 years old with head and neck cancer. The CDR3 runs from the conserved cysteine through the conserved F or W. The D gene is left open where the match is weak. Size values are once, few and many counts, or a class for expanded clones, and some rows have none.

D: .; size: .; J: TRBJ1-2; V: TRBV6-5; DNA: TGTGCCAGCAGCCTAAATGGGGCACGGGAAGGCTACACCTTC; CDR3: CASSLNGAREGYTF
D: .; size: .; J: TRBJ2-2; V: TRBV7-9; DNA: TGTGCCAGCAGCTTAGCTACCGGGGAGCTGTTTTTT; CDR3: CASSLATGELFF
D: .; size: .; J: TRBJ2-5; V: TRBV6-5; DNA: TGTGCCAGCAGAGCGACAGGAGGTCCCGAGACCCAGTACTTC; CDR3: CASRATGGPETQYF
D: .; size: .; J: TRBJ1-5; V: TRBV23-1; DNA: TGCGCCAGCAGTCAAACTCGGTATAGCAATCAGCCCCAGCATTTT; CDR3: CASSQTRYSNQPQHF
D: .; size: .; J: TRBJ1-2; V: TRBV7-8; DNA: TGTGCCAGCAGCTTAGAATTTACAGGCGGTGGCTACACCTTC; CDR3: CASSLEFTGGGYTF
D: .; size: once; J: TRBJ2-2; V: TRBV19; DNA: TGTGCCAGTAGTATACCCCGTGGACAGACGAACACCGGGGAGCTGTTTTTT; CDR3: CASSIPRGQTNTGELFF
D: .; size: .; J: TRBJ1-3; V: TRBV6-5; DNA: TGTGCCAGCAGTTACTCTTGGGACTCTGGAAACACCATATATTTT; CDR3: CASSYSWDSGNTIYF
D: TRBD1; size: .; J: TRBJ2-7; V: TRBV25-1; DNA: TGTGCCAGCAGTGAAACAGGGGGCCCCTACGAGCAGTACTTC; CDR3: CASSETGGPYEQYF
D: .; size: .; J: TRBJ2-5; V: TRBV5-1; DNA: TGCGCCAGCAGCTTGGAACCCCGGGAGACCCAGTACTTC; CDR3: CASSLEPRETQYF
D: TRBD1; size: .; J: TRBJ2-5; V: TRBV5-1; DNA: TGCGCCAGCAGATGGGGACAGGTTCTCCAAGAGACCCAGTACTTC; CDR3: CASRWGQVLQETQYF
D: TRBD2; size: once; J: TRBJ2-5; V: TRBV6-6; DNA: TGTGCCAGAGCAAAACTAGCGGTCCAAGAGACCCAGTACTTC; CDR3: CARAKLAVQETQYF
D: .; size: .; J: TRBJ1-2; V: TRBV5-1; DNA: TGCGCCAGCAGCTTGGACAGGAATGGCTACACCTTC; CDR3: CASSLDRNGYTF
D: TRBD1; size: .; J: TRBJ2-7; V: TRBV19; DNA: TGTGCCAGTAGTACTACGGGGACAGGGGCTTTCGAGCAGTACTTC; CDR3: CASSTTGTGAFEQYF
D: .; size: .; J: TRBJ2-7; V: TRBV5-6; DNA: TGTGCCAGCAACTCGGGTCTTGAGCAGTACTTC; CDR3: CASNSGLEQYF
D: .; size: few; J: TRBJ1-1; V: TRBV7-9; DNA: TGTGCCAGCAGAAAAGGGTCTCGTGGGACAGAAGCTTTCTTT; CDR3: CASRKGSRGTEAFF
D: .; size: few; J: TRBJ1-1; V: TRBV2; DNA: TGTGCCAGCCAATGGTCGGGGGACACTGAAGCTTTCTTT; CDR3: CASQWSGDTEAFF
D: .; size: .; J: TRBJ1-5; V: TRBV19; DNA: TGTGCCAGTAGTATGTCCGGGCAGGCCGAGCTCAGGAATCAGCCCCAGCATTTT; CDR3: CASSMSGQAELRNQPQHF
D: TRBD1; size: .; J: TRBJ2-6; V: TRBV10-3; DNA: TGTGCCATCAGTGCTTCGACAGGGGGCTCTGGGGCCAACGTCCTGACTTTC; CDR3: CAISASTGGSGANVLTF
D: .; size: .; J: TRBJ2-2; V: TRBV6-6; DNA: TGTGCCATTCCGACAGGGAACACCGGGGAGCTGTTTTTT; CDR3: CAIPTGNTGELFF
D: TRBD1; size: .; J: TRBJ1-1; V: TRBV9; DNA: TGTGCCAGCAGCGTAACAGGGGGGATGAACACTGAAGCTTTCTTT; CDR3: CASSVTGGMNTEAFF
D: .; size: .; J: TRBJ2-2; V: TRBV30; DNA: TGTGCCTGGACAGGGAACATCAACACCGGGGAGCTGTTTTTT; CDR3: CAWTGNINTGELFF
D: TRBD1; size: .; J: TRBJ2-1; V: TRBV19; DNA: TGTGCCAGTAGTAGTGACAGGGCTTACAATGAGCAGTTCTTC; CDR3: CASSSDRAYNEQFF
D: TRBD1; size: few; J: TRBJ2-2; V: TRBV4-1; DNA: TGCGCCAGCAGCCAAGTCCTCCCGAGGGGGACAGGGAGCACCGGGGAGCTGTTTTTT; CDR3: CASSQVLPRGTGSTGELFF
D: .; size: .; J: TRBJ2-1; V: TRBV11-2; DNA: TGTGCCAGCAGCCCAGACCTGTCTTGGGGGGACAATGAGCAGTTCTTC; CDR3: CASSPDLSWGDNEQFF
D: .; size: .; J: TRBJ2-1; V: TRBV29-1; DNA: TGCAGCGTTGACTTCCTCTACAATGAGCAGTTCTTC; CDR3: CSVDFLYNEQFF
D: TRBD1; size: .; J: TRBJ1-2; V: TRBV7-2; DNA: TGTGCCAGCAGCTTAGCAGCCGGGACAGGGGGGTATGGCTACACCTTC; CDR3: CASSLAAGTGGYGYTF